What follows are 11 T cell receptor beta chains derived from one specimen sequenced in a study of T cells in Graves' hyperthyroidism and ophthalmopathy. Researchers took RNA transcripts and amplified the TCR beta CDR3 regions from them. Using the HTBI primer set, a first-round RT-PCR was run on the TCR CDR3. TCRdb reanalysed the multiplex PCR reads using MiXCR and keeps one entry per CDR3 protein. This sample carries more than 550,000 distinct CDR3 sequences, roughly a sixth of them seen once, and the ten largest clones take around 17%. Sequenced material: blood. These receptors were taken from a woman aged 45-65 years with Graves' hyperthyroidism that later progressed to Graves' ophthalmopathy.

The CDR3 protein is CASSLERRIYNEQFF. The CDR3 nucleotides are TGTGCCAGCAGCTTAGAACGGCGCATCTACAATGAGCAGTTCTTC. The J gene is TRBJ2-1, the V gene TRBV7-9; D uncertain. The CDR3 loop spans 15 amino acids. Trimming removed 1 base from V and 3 bases from J, with 10 bases in between. The germline CDR1 and CDR2 sequences are SEHNR and FQNEAQ (reference sequence).

This clonotype came up many times. This rearrangement joins TRBV27 to TRBJ2-5, with D unresolved. Trimming stripped 3 bases from V and 4 bases from J, with 6 bases between. The CDR3 length is 12 residues. Germline CDR1 and CDR2: MNHEY and SMNVEV (reference sequence). The DNA of the CDR3 is TGTGCCAGCAGTTTTAGAGGAGAGACCCAGTACTTC. Its translation: CASSFRGETQYF.

The chain joins TRBV20-1 to TRBJ2-2, with 8 bases identical to TRBD1. CDR1 and CDR2 from the germline V gene are DFQATT and SNEGSKA (reference sequence). V gave up 6 bases and J gave up 6 bases; unmatched junction bases: 3. This CDR3 is 12 amino acids long. In DNA, the CDR3 is TGCAGTGCGAGGGACAGGCCCGGGGAGCTGTTTTTT. Protein product: CSARDRPGELFF.

This sequence joins TRBV18 and TRBJ1-1; D is ambiguous. V was pared by 5 bases and J by 0 bases, with 16 bases between. This CDR3 spans 16 amino acids. The V gene's germline CDR1 is KGHSH and CDR2 LQKENI. CDR3 nucleotide sequence: TGTGCCAGCTCAGTTGAGGAGGTCCGGATGAACACTGAAGCTTTCTTT. This encodes CASSVEEVRMNTEAFF.

This clonotype came up many times. The V gene is TRBV7-2, the J gene TRBJ1-4, with 9 bases fitting TRBD1. The germline V gene has CDR1 SGHTA and CDR2 FQGNSA. Germline trimming cut 5 bases from V and 4 bases from J; bases unmatched to any gene: 5. The CDR3 runs 15 residues. CDR3: CASSAWTGVNEKLFF. CDR3 DNA sequence: TGTGCCAGCAGCGCTTGGACAGGGGTTAATGAAAAACTGTTTTTT.

The CDR3 loop is CASERDRATGELFF. In DNA form, the CDR3 reads TGCGCCAGCGAACGGGACAGGGCCACCGGGGAGCTGTTTTTT. This chain connects TRBV5-1 to TRBJ2-2; TRBD1 aligns across 9 bases. The V gene's germline CDR1 is SGHRS and CDR2 YFSETQ. The CDR3 consists of 14 residues. V lost 7 bases, J lost 4 bases, and 5 bases stayed unmatched.

Many counts were recorded for this clonotype. The rearrangement joins TRBV7-2 to TRBJ2-3; 10 bases map to TRBD2. The CDR3 runs 16 residues. Germline values: CDR1 SGHTA, CDR2 FQGNSA. The V gene end was trimmed by 8 bases and the J gene end by 3 bases; junction bases not matched to a gene: 11. This chain's CDR3 is CASGDVTSGSTDTQYF. The CDR3 DNA reads as TGTGCCAGCGGAGATGTGACTAGCGGGTCAACAGATACGCAGTATTTT.

The sample holds a few counts of this clonotype. The chain links TRBV7-9 to TRBJ2-1, with D possibly matching TRBD1 (6 bases). Germline assignment: CDR1 SEHNR and CDR2 FQNEAQ (reference sequence). V was clipped by 5 bases and J by 3 bases, with 11 bases between them. The CDR3 has 14 residues. CDR3 in DNA: TGTGCCAGCAGCCCGAAGACAGGCTACAATGAGCAGTTCTTC. Its protein product is CASSPKTGYNEQFF.

The gene calls are TRBV6-2 or TRBV6-3 and TRBJ2-5; D is uncertain. Per the germline V gene, CDR1 is MNHEY and CDR2 is SVGEGT. The CDR3 sequence is 11 residues long. V lost 4 bases, J lost 5 bases, and 5 bases lay in between. In nucleotides, the CDR3 is TGTGCCAGCAGTTTTCCGGAGACCCAGTACTTC. This gives the protein CASSFPETQYF.

This clonotype showed up many times. The genes are TRBV30 and TRBJ2-7; a possible D gene is TRBD2 (6 bases). V was clipped by 5 bases and J by 1 base, with 9 bases between them. Germline assignment: CDR1 GTSNPN and CDR2 SVGIG (reference sequence). This CDR3 has 12 residues. The CDR3 loop is CAWGTVSYEQYF. In nucleotides, the CDR3 is TGTGCCTGGGGGACTGTGTCCTACGAGCAGTACTTC.

This clonotype was observed a handful of times. The V and J genes are TRBV27 and TRBJ1-2; no reliable D call. The CDR3 is 15 amino acids. Trimming cost V 4 bases and J 2 bases, with 14 bases left between them. CDR1 is MNHEY and CDR2 is SMNVEV in the germline V gene (reference sequence). CDR3 protein: CASSSSGWHNYGYTF. The CDR3 nucleotides are TGTGCCAGCAGTTCCAGCGGATGGCACAACTATGGCTACACCTTC.